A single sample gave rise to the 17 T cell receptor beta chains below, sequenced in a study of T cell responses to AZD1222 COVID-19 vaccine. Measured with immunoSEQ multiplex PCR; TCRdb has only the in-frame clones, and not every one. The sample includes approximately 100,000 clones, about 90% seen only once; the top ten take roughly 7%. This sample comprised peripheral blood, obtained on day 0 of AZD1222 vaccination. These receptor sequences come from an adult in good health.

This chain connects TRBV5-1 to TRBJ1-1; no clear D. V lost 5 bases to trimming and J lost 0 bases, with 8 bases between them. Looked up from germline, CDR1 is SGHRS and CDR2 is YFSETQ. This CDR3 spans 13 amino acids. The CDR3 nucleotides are TGCGCCAGCAGTTCTGGCCTGAACACTGAAGCTTTCTTT. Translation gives CASSSGLNTEAFF.

The CDR3 nucleotides are TGTGCCAGCAGCTTAACGGGGAATAGCGGGTACAATGAGCAGTTCTTC. It translates to CASSLTGNSGYNEQFF. The chain joins TRBV7-3 to TRBJ2-1; TRBD2 aligns across 7 bases. J gave up 4 bases and V 0 bases, and 6 bases lay outside the gene matches. The germline CDR1 and CDR2 sequences are SGHTA and FQGTGA. The CDR3 consists of 16 residues.

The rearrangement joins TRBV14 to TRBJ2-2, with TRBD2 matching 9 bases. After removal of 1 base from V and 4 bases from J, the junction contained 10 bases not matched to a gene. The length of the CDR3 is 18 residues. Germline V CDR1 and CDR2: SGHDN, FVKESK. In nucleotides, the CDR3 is TGTGCCAGCAGCCAAGCCTTAGCGGGGGCCTTGGGCACCGGGGAGCTGTTTTTT. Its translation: CASSQALAGALGTGELFF.

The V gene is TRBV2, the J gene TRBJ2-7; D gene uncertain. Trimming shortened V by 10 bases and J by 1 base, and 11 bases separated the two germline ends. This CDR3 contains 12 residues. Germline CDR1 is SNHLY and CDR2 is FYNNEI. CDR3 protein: CAIRTDSYEQYF. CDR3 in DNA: TGTGCCATACGGACGGATTCCTACGAGCAGTACTTC.

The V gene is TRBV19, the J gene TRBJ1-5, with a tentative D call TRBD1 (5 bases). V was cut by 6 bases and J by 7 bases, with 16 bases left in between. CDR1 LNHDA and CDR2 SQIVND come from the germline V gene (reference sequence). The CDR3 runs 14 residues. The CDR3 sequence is CASRNLDSPQPQHF. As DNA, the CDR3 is TGTGCCAGTAGGAATCTTGACAGCCCCCAGCCCCAGCATTTT.

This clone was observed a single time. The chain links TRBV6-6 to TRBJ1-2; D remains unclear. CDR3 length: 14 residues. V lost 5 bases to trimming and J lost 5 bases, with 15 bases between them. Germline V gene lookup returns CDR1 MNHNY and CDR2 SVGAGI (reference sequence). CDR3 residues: CASSHGRSDYGYTF. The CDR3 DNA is TGTGCCAGCAGTCATGGCCGATCCGATTATGGCTACACCTTC.

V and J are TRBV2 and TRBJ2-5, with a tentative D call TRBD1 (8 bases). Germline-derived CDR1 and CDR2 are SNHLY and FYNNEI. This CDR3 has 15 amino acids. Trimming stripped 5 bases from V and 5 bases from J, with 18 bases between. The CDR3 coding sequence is TGTGCCAGCAGTTACGAGACAGGGGAGGGGGAGACCCAGTACTTC. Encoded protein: CASSYETGEGETQYF.

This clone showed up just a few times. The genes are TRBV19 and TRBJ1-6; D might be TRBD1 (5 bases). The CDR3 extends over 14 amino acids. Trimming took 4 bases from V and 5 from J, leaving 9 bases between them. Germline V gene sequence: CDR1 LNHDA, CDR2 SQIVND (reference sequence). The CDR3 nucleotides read TGTGCCAGTAGTACGGGACGGGATAATTCACCCCTCCACTTT. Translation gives CASSTGRDNSPLHF.

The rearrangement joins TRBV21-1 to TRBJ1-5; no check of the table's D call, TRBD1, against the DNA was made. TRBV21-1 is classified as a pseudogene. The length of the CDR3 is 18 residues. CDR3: CASSKCRQGQRSSQPQHF. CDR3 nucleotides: TGTGCCAGCAGCAAATGCAGGCAGGGACAAAGGAGTAGTCAGCCCCAGCATTTT.

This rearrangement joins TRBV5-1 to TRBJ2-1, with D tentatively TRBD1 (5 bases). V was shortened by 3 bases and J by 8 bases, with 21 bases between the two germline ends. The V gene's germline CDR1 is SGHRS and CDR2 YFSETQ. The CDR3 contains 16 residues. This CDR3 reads CASSWPGSGRSDEQFF. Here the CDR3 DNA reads TGCGCCAGCAGCTGGCCAGGGTCGGGTCGGAGCGATGAGCAGTTCTTC.

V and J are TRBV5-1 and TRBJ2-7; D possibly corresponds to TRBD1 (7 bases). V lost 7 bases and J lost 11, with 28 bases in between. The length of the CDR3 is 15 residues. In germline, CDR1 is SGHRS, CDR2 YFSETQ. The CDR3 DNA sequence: TGCGCCAGCCGCCCCCGACAGGGATCCTACACGGGGGAGTACTTC. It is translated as CASRPRQGSYTGEYF.

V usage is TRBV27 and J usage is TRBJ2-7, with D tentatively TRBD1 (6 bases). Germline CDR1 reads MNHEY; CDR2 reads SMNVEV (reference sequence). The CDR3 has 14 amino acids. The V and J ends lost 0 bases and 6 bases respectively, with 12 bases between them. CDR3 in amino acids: CASSLSQQGTEQYF. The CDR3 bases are TGTGCCAGCAGTTTATCGCAACAGGGCACCGAGCAGTACTTC.

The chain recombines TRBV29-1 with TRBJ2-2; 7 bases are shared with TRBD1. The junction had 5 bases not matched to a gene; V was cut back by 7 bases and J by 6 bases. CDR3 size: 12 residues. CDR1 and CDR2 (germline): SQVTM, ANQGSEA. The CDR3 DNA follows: TGCAGCGCCAGACAGGGCGCCGGGGAGCTGTTTTTT. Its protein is CSARQGAGELFF.

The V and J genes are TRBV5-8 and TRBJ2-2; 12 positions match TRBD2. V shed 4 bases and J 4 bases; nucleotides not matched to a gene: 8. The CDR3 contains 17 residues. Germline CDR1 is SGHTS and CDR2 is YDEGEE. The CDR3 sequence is CASSPMATSGSTGELFF. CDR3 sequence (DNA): TGTGCCAGCAGCCCAATGGCGACTAGCGGGAGCACCGGGGAGCTGTTTTTT.

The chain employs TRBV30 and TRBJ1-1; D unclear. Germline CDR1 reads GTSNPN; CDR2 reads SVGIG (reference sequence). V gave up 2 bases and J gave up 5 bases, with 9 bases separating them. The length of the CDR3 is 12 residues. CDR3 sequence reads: CAWSRRRTEAFF. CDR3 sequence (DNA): TGTGCCTGGAGTAGACGACGAACTGAAGCTTTCTTT. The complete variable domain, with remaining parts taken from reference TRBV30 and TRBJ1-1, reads SQTIHQWPATLVQPVGSPLSLECTVEGTSNPNLYWYRQAAGRGLQLLFYSVGIGQISSEVPQNLSASRPQDRQFILSSKKLLLSDSGFYLCAWSRRRTEAFFGQGTRLTVV.

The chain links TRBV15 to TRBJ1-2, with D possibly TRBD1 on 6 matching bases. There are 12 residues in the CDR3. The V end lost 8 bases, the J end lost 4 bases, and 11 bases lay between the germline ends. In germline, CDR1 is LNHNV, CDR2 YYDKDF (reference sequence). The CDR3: CATEGGSYGYTF. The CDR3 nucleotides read TGTGCCACCGAGGGGGGTTCCTATGGCTACACCTTC.

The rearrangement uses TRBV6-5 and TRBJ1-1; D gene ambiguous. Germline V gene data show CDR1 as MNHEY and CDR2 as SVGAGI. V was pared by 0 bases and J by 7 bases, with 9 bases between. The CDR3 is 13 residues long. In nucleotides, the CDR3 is TGTGCCAGCAGTTACTCTCGTCAGCTTGAAGCTTTCTTT. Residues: CASSYSRQLEAFF.